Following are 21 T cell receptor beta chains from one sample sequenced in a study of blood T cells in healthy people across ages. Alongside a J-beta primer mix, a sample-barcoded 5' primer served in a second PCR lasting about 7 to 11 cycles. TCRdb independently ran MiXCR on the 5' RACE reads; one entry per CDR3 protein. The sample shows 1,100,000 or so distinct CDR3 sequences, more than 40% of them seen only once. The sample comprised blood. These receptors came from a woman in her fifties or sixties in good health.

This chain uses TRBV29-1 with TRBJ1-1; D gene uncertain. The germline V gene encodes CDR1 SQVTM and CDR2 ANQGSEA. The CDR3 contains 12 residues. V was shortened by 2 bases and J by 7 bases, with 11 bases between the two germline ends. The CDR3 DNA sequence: TGCAGCGTTGAAAAAGGGTCTGTTGAAGCTTTCTTT. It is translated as CSVEKGSVEAFF.

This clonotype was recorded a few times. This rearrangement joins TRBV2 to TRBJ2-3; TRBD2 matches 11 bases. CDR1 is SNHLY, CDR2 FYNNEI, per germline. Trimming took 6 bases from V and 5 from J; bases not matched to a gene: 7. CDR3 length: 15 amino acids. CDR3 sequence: CASRATSGVVDTQYF. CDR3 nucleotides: TGTGCCAGCAGAGCGACTAGCGGGGTGGTAGATACGCAGTATTTT.

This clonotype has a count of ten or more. CDR3 protein: CASSPGPTEAFF. The CDR3 DNA sequence: TGTGCCAGCAGTCCGGGTCCCACTGAAGCTTTCTTT. The V and J genes are TRBV2 and TRBJ1-1; no definite D call. CDR1 is SNHLY and CDR2 is FYNNEI in the germline V gene. The CDR3 totals 12 residues. Trimming cost V 5 bases and J 4 bases, with 8 bases left between them.

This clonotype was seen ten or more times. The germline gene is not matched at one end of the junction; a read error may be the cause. CDR3 protein: CASSPDYIGREQYF. The CDR3 bases are TGTGCTAGCAGTCCGGACTATATCGGTCGCGAGCAGTACTTC. The rearrangement links TRBV11-2 to TRBJ2-7, with D possibly matching TRBD2 (6 bases). Germline V gives CDR1 SGHAT, CDR2 FQNNGV. The CDR3 sequence is 14 residues long.

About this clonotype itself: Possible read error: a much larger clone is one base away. CDR3 amino acids: CGVEDQLGRRGETQYF. Here the CDR3 DNA reads TGCGGCGTTGAAGACCAATTGGGCAGGCGAGGGGAGACCCAGTACTTC. The chain joins TRBV29-1 to TRBJ2-5; weak D call: TRBD2 (5 bases). Germline CDR1 and CDR2: SQVTM and ANQGSEA. The CDR3 is made up of 16 amino acids.

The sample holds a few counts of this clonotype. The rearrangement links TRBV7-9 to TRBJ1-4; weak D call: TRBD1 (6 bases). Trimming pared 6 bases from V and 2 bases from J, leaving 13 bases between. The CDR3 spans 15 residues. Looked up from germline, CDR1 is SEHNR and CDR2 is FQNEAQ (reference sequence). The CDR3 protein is CASSQSGATNEKLFF. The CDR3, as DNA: TGTGCCAGCAGTCAATCAGGGGCGACTAATGAAAAACTGTTTTTT.

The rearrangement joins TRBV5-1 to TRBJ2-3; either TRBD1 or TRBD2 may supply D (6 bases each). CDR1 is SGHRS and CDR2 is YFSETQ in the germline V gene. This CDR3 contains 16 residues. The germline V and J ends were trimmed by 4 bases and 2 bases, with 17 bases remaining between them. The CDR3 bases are TGCGCCAGCAGCATCGGGGGCGGGACCCCCACAGATACGCAGTATTTT. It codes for CASSIGGGTPTDTQYF.

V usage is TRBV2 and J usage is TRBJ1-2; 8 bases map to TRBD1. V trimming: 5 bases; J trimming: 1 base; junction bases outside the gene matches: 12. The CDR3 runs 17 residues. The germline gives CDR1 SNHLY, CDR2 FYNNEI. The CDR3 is CASSPTHSGGHNYGYTF. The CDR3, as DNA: TGTGCCAGCAGTCCTACCCATTCAGGGGGCCATAACTATGGCTACACCTTC.

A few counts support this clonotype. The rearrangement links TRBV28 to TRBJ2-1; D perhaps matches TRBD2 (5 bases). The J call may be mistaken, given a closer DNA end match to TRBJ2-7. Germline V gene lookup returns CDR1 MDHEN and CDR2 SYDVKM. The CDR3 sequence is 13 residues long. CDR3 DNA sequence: TGTGCCAGCAAGACAACGGGGAGAAATGAGCAGTACTTC. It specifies CASKTTGRNEQYF.

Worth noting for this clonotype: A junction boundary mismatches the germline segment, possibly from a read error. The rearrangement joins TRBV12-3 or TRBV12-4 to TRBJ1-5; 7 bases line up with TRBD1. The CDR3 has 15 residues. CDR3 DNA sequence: TGTGCCAACAGTCGAACAGGGGATGGCAATCAGCCCCAGCATTTT. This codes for CANSRTGDGNQPQHF.

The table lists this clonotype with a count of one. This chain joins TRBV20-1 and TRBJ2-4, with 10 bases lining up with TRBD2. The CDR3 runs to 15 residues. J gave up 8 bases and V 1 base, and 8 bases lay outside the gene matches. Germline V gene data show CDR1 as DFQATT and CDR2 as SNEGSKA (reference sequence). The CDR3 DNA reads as TGCAGTGCTAGAGCCCCAGCGGGGGGGCCGGACATTCAGTACTTC. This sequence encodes CSARAPAGGPDIQYF.

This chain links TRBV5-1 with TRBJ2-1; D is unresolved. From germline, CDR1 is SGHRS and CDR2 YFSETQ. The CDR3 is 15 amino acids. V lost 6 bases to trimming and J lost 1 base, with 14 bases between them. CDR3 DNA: TGCGCCAGCACTTCTACCACGAGATCCTACAATGAGCAGTTCTTC. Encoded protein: CASTSTTRSYNEQFF.

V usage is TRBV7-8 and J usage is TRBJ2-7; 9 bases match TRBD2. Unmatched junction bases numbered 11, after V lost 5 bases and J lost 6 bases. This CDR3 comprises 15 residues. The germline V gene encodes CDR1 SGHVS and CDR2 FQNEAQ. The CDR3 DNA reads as TGTGCCAGCAGCCCCCCTAGCGGGATGAAAGTCGAGCAGTACTTC. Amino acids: CASSPPSGMKVEQYF.

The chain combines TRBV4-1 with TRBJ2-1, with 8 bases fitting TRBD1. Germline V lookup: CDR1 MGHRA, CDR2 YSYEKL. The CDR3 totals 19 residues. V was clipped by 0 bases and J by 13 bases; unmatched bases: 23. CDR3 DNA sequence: TGCGCCAGCAGCCAAGAGAGACGTATCGGACAGGGAGGTAAAGAGACCCAGTTCTTC. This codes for CASSQERRIGQGGKETQFF.

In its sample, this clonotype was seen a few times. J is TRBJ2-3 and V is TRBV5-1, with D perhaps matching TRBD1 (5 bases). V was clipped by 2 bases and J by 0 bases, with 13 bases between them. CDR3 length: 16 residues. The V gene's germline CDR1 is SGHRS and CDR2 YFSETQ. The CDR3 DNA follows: TGCGCCAGCAGCTTTCAGGGTACCGCTAGCACAGATACGCAGTATTTT. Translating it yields CASSFQGTASTDTQYF.

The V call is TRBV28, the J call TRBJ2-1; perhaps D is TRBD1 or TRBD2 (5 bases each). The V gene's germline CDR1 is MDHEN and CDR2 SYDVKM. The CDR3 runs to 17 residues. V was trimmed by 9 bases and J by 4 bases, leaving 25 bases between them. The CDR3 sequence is CASNTRDGRFLYNEQFF. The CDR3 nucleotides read TGTGCCAGTAACACCCGGGACGGACGCTTTCTATACAATGAGCAGTTCTTC.

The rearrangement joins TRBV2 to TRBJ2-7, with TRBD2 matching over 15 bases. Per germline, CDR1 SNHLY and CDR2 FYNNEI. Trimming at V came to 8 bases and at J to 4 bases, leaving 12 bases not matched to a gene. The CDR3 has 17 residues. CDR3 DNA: TGTGCCAGCCTGGGCAGGACTAGCGGGAGGGCCTCGTACGAGCAGTACTTC. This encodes CASLGRTSGRASYEQYF.

DNA for the CDR3: TGCGCCAGCAGTCGCTACGGGAGTAAGTCAGATACGCAGTATTTT. This sequence encodes CASSRYGSKSDTQYF. J is TRBJ2-3 and V is TRBV5-1; a weak D match, TRBD2 (6 bases). The CDR3 sequence is 15 residues long. The V end lost 5 bases, the J end lost 4 bases, and 17 bases lay between the germline ends. Germline V gene lookup returns CDR1 SGHRS and CDR2 YFSETQ.

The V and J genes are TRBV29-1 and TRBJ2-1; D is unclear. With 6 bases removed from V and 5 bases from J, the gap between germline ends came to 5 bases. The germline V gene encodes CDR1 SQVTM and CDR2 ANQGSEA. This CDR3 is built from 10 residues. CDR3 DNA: TGCAGCGTCCTAAACAATGAGCAGTTCTTC. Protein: CSVLNNEQFF.

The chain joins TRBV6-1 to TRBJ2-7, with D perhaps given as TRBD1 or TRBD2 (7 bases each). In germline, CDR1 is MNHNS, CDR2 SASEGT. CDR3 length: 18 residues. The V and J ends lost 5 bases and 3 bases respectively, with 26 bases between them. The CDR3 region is CASSQGGQALFIYYEQYF. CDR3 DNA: TGTGCCAGCAGTCAGGGGGGGCAGGCCCTCTTTATTTACTACGAGCAGTACTTC.

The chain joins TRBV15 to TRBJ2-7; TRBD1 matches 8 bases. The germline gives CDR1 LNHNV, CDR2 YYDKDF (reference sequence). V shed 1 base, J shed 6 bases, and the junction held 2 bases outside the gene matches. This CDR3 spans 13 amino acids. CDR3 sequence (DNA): TGTGCCACCAGCAGAGGGGGGACAGGCGAGCAGTACTTC. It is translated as CATSRGGTGEQYF.